The table lists the clone carrying this T cell receptor beta chain with many counts. What it recognizes is unknown. The CDR3 is 14 amino acids. From germline, CDR1 is MDHEN and CDR2 SYDVKM. Trimming left V 6 bases short and J 0 bases short, with 11 bases between. The sample originates from a study of tumor and adjacent non-tumor tissue in lung cancer. Study-wide results and limits: Compared with tumor, normal lung showed significantly lower TCR diversity.

The template was RNA from unsorted bulk tissue. The library came from three nested PCR rounds adapted from ARM-PCR protocols. TCRdb called the multiplex PCR reads again in MiXCR, with one record for every CDR3 protein. The sample includes more than 70,000 distinct CDR3 sequences, about three fifths of them seen just once. Sequencing was performed on lung tumor tissue. The chain uses TRBV28 and TRBJ1-2, with D possibly TRBD1 on 6 matching bases. The clonotype comes from a man aged 70-80 years with non-small cell lung cancer. The CDR3 is CASRATGSNYGYTF. The DNA for the CDR3 is TGTGCCAGCAGGGCAACAGGGTCTAACTATGGCTACACCTTC.